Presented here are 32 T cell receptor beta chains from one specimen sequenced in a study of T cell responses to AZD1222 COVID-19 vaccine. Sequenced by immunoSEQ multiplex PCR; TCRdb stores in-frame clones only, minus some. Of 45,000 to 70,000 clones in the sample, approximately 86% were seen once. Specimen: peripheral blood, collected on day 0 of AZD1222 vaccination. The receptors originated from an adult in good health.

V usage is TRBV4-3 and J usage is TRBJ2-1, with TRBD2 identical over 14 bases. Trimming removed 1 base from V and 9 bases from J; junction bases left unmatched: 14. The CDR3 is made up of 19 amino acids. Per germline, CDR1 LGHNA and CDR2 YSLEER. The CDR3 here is CASSQVNPGLAGVHGEQFF. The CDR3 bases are TGCGCCAGCAGCCAAGTCAACCCGGGACTAGCGGGGGTCCATGGTGAGCAGTTCTTC.

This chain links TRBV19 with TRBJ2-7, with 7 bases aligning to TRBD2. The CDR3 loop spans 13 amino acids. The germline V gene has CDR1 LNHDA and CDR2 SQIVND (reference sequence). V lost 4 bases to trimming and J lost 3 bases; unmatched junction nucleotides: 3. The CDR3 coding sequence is TGTGCCAGTAGTAGCGGGACTAACTACGAGCAGTACTTC. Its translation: CASSSGTNYEQYF.

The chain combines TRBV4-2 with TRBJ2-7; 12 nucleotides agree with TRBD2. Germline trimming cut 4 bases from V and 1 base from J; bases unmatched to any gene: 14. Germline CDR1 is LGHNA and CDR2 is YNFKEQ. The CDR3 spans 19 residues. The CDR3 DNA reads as TGTGCCAGCAGCCCGTCCGGGACTAGCGGGCGGATGGAGTCCTACGAGCAGTACTTC. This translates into CASSPSGTSGRMESYEQYF.

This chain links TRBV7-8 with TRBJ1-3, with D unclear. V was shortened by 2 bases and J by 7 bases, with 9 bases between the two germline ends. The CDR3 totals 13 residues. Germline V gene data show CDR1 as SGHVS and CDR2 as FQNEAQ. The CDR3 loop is CASSLNTWNTIYF. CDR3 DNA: TGTGCCAGCAGCTTAAACACTTGGAACACCATATATTTT.

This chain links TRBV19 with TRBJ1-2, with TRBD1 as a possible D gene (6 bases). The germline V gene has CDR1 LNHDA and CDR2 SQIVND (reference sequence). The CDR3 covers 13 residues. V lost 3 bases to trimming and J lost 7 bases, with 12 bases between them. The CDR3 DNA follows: TGTGCCAGTAGTATTCCACAGGGAGGTGGCTACACCTTC. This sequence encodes CASSIPQGGGYTF.

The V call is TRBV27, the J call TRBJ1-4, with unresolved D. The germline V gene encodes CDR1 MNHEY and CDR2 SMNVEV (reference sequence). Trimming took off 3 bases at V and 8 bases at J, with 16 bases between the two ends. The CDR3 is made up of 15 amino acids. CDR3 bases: TGTGCCAGCAGTTTCGGTGGTATGGGGAACGAAAAACTGTTTTTT. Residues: CASSFGGMGNEKLFF.

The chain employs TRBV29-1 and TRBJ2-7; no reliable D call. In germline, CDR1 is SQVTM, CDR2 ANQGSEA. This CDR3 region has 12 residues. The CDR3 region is CKNQAVLYEQYF. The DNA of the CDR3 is TGCAAGAACCAGGCAGTTCTTTACGAGCAGTACTTC.

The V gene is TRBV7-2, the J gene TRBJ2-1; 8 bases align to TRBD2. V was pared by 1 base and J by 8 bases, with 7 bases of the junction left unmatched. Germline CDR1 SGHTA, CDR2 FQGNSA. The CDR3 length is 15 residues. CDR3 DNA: TGTGCCAGCAGCTTAGTGGGACTAGTTGGGGATGAGCAGTTCTTC. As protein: CASSLVGLVGDEQFF.

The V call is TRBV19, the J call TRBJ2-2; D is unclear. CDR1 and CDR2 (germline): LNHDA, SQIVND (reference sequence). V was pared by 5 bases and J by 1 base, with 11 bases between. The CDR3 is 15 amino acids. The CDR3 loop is CASSFPPMNTGELFF. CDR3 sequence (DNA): TGTGCCAGTAGTTTCCCCCCTATGAACACCGGGGAGCTGTTTTTT.

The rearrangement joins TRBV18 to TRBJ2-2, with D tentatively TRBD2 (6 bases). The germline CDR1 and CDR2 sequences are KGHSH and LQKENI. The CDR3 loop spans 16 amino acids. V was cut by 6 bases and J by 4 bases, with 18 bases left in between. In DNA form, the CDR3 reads TGTGCCAGCTCCCGCATTGGGGGGATCGGCACCGGGGAGCTGTTTTTT. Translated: CASSRIGGIGTGELFF.

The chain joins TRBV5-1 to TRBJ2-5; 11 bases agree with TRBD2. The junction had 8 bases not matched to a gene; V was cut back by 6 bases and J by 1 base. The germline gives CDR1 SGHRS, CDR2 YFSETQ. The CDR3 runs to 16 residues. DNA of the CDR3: TGCGCCAGCAAGGGCTTACTAGCGGGAGCCCAAGAGACCCAGTACTTC. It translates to CASKGLLAGAQETQYF.

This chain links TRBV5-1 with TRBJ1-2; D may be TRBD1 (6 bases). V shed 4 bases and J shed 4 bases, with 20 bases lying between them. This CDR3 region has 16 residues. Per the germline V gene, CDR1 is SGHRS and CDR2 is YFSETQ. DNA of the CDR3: TGCGCCAGCAGCCGCGGACCAGGGGACCTACCCTATGGCTACACCTTC. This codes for CASSRGPGDLPYGYTF.

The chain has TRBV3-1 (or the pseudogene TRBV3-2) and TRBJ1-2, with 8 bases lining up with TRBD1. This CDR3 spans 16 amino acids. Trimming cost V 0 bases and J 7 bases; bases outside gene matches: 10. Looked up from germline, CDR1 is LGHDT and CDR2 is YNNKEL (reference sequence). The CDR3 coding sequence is TGTGCCAGCAGCCAAGAGTATGGGCAGGGGGCGCGTGGCTACACCTTC. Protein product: CASSQEYGQGARGYTF.

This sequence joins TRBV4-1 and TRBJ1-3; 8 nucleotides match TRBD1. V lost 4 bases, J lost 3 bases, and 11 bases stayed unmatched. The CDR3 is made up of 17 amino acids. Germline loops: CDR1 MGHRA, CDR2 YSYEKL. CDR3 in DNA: TGCGCCAGCAGCCCCGGAGCGGGCAGGGGGCGTGGAAACACCATATATTTT. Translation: CASSPGAGRGRGNTIYF.

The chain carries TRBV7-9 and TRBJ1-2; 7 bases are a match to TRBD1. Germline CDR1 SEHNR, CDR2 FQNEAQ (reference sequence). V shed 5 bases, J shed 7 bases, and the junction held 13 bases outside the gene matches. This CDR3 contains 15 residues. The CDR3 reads CASSEGTVLDLGYTF. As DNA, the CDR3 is TGTGCCAGCAGCGAGGGGACAGTTTTAGATCTTGGCTACACCTTC.

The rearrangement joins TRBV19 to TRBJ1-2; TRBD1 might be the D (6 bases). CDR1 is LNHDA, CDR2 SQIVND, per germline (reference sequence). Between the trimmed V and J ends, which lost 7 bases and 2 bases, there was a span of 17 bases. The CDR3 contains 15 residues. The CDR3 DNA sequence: TGTGCCAGTAATAGTGGGATTCAGGGGAACTATGGCTACACCTTC. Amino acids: CASNSGIQGNYGYTF. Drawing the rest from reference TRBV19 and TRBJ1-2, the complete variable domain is DGGITQSPKYLFRKEGQNVTLSCEQNLNHDAMYWYRQDPGQGLRLIYYSQIVNDFQKGDIAEGYSVSREKKESFPLTVTSAQKNPTAFYLCASNSGIQGNYGYTFGSGTRLTVV.

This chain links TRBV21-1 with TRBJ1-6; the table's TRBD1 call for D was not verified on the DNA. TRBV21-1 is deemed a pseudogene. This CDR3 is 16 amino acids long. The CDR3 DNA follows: TGTGCCAGCAGCAAAGACAAGAAGGCGACACACTCACCCCTCCACTTT. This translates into CASSKDKKATHSPLHF.

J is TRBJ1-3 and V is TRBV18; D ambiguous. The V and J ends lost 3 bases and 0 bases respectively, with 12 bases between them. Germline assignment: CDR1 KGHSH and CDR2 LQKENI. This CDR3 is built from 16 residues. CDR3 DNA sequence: TGTGCCAGCTCACCGAGCGAGACTGCCTCTGGAAACACCATATATTTT. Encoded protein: CASSPSETASGNTIYF.

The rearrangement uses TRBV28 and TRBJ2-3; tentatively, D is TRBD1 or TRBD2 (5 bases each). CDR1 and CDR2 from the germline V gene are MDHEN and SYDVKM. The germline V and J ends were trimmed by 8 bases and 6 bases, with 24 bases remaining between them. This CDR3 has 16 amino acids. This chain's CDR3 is CASATGLRGPGDTQYF. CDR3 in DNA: TGTGCCAGCGCCACGGGCCTCCGGGGCCCCGGGGATACGCAGTATTTT.

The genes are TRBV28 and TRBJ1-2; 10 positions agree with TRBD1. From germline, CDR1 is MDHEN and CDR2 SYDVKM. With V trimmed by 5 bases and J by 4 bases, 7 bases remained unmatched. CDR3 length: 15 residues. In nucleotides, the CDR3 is TGTGCCAGCAGTACCGGGACAGGGGCATTCTATGGCTACACCTTC. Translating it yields CASSTGTGAFYGYTF.

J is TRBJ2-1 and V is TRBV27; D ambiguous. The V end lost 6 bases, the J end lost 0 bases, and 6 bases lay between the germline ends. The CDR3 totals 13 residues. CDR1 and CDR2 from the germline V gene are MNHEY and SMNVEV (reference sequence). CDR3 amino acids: CASSLYSYNEQFF. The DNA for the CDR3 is TGTGCCAGCAGCCTCTACTCCTACAATGAGCAGTTCTTC.

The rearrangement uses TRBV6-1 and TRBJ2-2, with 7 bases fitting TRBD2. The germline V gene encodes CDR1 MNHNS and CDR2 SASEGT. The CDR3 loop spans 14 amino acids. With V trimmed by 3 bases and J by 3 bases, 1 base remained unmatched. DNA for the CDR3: TGTGCCAGCAGTGAGGCGGGAGACACCGGGGAGCTGTTTTTT. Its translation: CASSEAGDTGELFF.

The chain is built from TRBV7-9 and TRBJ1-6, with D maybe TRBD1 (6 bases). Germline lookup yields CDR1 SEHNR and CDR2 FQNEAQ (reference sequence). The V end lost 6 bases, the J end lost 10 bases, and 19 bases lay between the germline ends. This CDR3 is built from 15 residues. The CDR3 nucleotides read TGTGCCAGCAGTCTGTTAGGGGGAATTGGCTCACCCCTCCACTTT. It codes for CASSLLGGIGSPLHF.

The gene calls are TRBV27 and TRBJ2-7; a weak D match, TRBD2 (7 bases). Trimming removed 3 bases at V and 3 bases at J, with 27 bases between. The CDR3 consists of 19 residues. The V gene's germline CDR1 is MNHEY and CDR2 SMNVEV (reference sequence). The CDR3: CASSFRPRGGLEISYEQYF. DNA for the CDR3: TGTGCCAGCAGTTTTAGGCCTAGGGGGGGGCTGGAGATAAGCTACGAGCAGTACTTC.

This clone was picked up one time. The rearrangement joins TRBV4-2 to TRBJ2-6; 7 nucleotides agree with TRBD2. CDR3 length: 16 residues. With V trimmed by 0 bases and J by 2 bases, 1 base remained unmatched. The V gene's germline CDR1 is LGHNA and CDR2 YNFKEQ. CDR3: CASSQDGGAGANVLTF. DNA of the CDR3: TGTGCCAGCAGCCAAGATGGGGGGGCTGGGGCCAACGTCCTGACTTTC.

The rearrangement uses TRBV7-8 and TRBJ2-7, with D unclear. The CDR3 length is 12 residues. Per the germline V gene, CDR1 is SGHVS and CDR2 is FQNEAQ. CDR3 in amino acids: CPPLTTEYEQYF. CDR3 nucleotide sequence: TGTCCTCCCTTGACGACTGAATACGAGCAGTACTTC.

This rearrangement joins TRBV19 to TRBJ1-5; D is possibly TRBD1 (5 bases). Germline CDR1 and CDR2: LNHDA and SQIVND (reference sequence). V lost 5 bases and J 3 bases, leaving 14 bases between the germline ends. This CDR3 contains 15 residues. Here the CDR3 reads CASSSEDIPNQPQHF. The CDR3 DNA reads TGTGCCAGTAGTTCCGAGGACATACCCAATCAGCCCCAGCATTTT.

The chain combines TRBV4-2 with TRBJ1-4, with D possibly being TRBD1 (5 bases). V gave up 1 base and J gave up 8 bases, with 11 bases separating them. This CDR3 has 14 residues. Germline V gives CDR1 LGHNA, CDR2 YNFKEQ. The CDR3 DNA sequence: TGTGCCAGCAGCCAAGGCAGGGTTGGCGAAAAACTGTTTTTT. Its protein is CASSQGRVGEKLFF.

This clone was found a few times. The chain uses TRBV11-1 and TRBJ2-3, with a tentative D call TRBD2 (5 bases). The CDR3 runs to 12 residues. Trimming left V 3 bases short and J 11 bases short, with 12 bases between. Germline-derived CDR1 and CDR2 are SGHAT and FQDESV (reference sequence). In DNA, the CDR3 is TGTGCCAGCAGCTTTCGTACCGGGGAGCAGTATTTT. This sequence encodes CASSFRTGEQYF.

This CDR3 reads CASTLEPHYGYTF. The CDR3 bases are TGTGCCAGCACCCTCGAACCCCACTATGGCTACACCTTC. The gene calls are TRBV12-3 or TRBV12-4 and TRBJ1-2; D is unclear. The CDR3 runs 13 residues. Trimming took off 7 bases at V and 3 bases at J, with 12 bases between the two ends.

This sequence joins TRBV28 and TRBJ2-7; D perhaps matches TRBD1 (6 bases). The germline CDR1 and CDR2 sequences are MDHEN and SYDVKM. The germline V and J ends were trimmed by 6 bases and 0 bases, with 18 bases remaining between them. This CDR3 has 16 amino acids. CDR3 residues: CASSPLWTDLSYEQYF. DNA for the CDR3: TGTGCCAGCAGCCCCCTTTGGACAGACCTCTCCTACGAGCAGTACTTC.

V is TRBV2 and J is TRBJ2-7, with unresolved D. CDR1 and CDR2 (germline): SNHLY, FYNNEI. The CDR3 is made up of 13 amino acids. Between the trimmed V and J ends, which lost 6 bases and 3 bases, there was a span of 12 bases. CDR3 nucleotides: TGTGCCAGCAGGGACGGGCCTCTCTACGAGCAGTACTTC. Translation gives CASRDGPLYEQYF. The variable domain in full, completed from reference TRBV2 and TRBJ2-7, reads EPEVTQTPSHQVTQMGQEVILRCVPISNHLYFYWYRQILGQKVEFLVSFYNNEISEKSEIFDDQFSVERPDGSNFTLKIRSTKLEDSAMYFCASRDGPLYEQYFGPGTRLTVT.